This is a list of T cell receptor beta chains from one sample in a study of shared clonotypes between healthy human individuals. Assay used: immunoSEQ multiplex PCR; TCRdb lists only in-frame clones, some missing. The sample yields around 180,000 clones, 90% to 95% seen once. The sequenced material came from naive CD4+ T cells sorted from blood. The receptor source for this set is a young woman in good health. The CDR3 runs from the conserved cysteine through the conserved F or W. A D gene is named only where the DNA matches it firmly. Rows may omit the clone size; those that give it use once, few, many or a size class.

V gene	J gene	CDR3 length	clone size	D gene	CDR3 DNA	CDR3 protein
TRBV14	TRBJ1-5	12	.	.	TGTGCCAGCAGCCAAGATAGGCAGCCCCAGCATTTT	CASSQDRQPQHF
TRBV10-1	TRBJ1-5	14	.	.	TGCGCCAGCAGTCCCGGGACAAGCAATCAGCCCCAGCATTTT	CASSPGTSNQPQHF
TRBV30	TRBJ1-4	15	.	TRBD1	TGTGCCTGGAGTGTTTCGGGACAGATAAATGAAAAACTGTTTTTT	CAWSVSGQINEKLFF
TRBV5-1	TRBJ2-1	16	.	.	TGCGCCAGCAGCATCGGAATGGGACTGAGATACAATGAGCAGTTCTTC	CASSIGMGLRYNEQFF
TRBV28	TRBJ1-2	14	.	.	TGTGCCAGCACTCTCCAAACAGTCAACTATGGCTACACCTTC	CASTLQTVNYGYTF
TRBV7-9	TRBJ1-2	16	.	TRBD1	TGTGCCAGCACCAATTTCCCACAGGGGCAAAGCCATGGCTACACCTTC	CASTNFPQGQSHGYTF
TRBV10-3	TRBJ1-5	14	.	TRBD1	TGTGCCATCAGCGAACAGGGGAGTAGGCAGCCCCAGCATTTT	CAISEQGSRQPQHF
TRBV5-1	TRBJ2-1	14	.	TRBD1	TGCGCCAGCAGCTTGGAACAGGGGGCAAGAGAGCAGTTCTTC	CASSLEQGAREQFF
TRBV6-5	TRBJ2-7	15	.	.	TGTGCCAGCAGTTACTCAGAGGGGGGGAAGCACGAGCAGTACTTC	CASSYSEGGKHEQYF
TRBV4-1	TRBJ1-5	13	.	.	TGCGCCAGCAGCCAAGTGGCGGGACAGCCCCAGCATTTT	CASSQVAGQPQHF
TRBV29-1	TRBJ2-7	12	.	.	TGCAGCGTGGGGGACGTCTCCTACGAGCAGTACTTC	CSVGDVSYEQYF
TRBV6-5	TRBJ2-7	14	.	TRBD2	TGTGCCAGCAGTCTAGCGGGGAACTCCTACGAGCAGTACTTC	CASSLAGNSYEQYF
TRBV6-5	TRBJ1-2	15	few	.	TGTGCCAGCAGTTACACCCGGGGCCTTAACTATGGCTACACCTTC	CASSYTRGLNYGYTF
TRBV28	TRBJ1-5	20	.	TRBD1	TGTGCCAGCAGTACCCTCTCCGGGACAGGGTCCCTTGTCGGCAATCAGCCCCAGCATTTT	CASSTLSGTGSLVGNQPQHF
TRBV27	TRBJ2-7	14	.	.	TGTGCCAGCAGTAAAACAGAGGACTCCTACGAGCAGTACTTC	CASSKTEDSYEQYF
TRBV27	TRBJ1-2	16	.	.	TGTGCCAGCAGTTCATTCGGGGCCGAAGGAGAAAATGGCTACACCTTC	CASSSFGAEGENGYTF
TRBV7-2	TRBJ2-3	13	once	.	TGTGCCAGCAGCTTAACCGGGGTAAATACGCAGTATTTT	CASSLTGVNTQYF
TRBV4-2	TRBJ1-4	18	.	.	TGTGCCAGCAGCTACAAGGCCTCCTCAGGGCGGGTAAATGAAAAACTGTTTTTT	CASSYKASSGRVNEKLFF
TRBV28	TRBJ1-2	14	.	TRBD1	TGTGCCAGCAGGGGACAGGGTTCTGGCTATGGCTACACCTTC	CASRGQGSGYGYTF
TRBV28	TRBJ2-7	14	.	TRBD1	TGTGCCAGCACCGACGGGACAGGGGGCCGGCTGCTGTACTTC	CASTDGTGGRLLYF
TRBV7-9	TRBJ2-7	13	.	.	TGTGCCAGCAGCTTAGTCGGAGACTACGAGCAGTACTTC	CASSLVGDYEQYF
TRBV7-9	TRBJ1-2	15	.	.	TGTGCCAGCAGCTTAGACCGGGACCTTAACTATGGCTACACCTTC	CASSLDRDLNYGYTF
TRBV5-1	TRBJ1-1	15	.	.	TGCGCCAGCAGCTTCCTGATGGGGGGCAACACTGAAGCTTTCTTT	CASSFLMGGNTEAFF
TRBV29-1	TRBJ1-2	13	.	.	TGCAGCGTGGGCCAGACGGAGGCCAACGGCTACACCTTC	CSVGQTEANGYTF
TRBV11-3	TRBJ2-7	15	.	.	TGTGCCAGCAGCCCCGGGGGCCGGGTTGGATACGAGCAGTACTTC	CASSPGGRVGYEQYF
TRBV6-5	TRBJ2-5	13	.	.	TGTGCCAGCAGTTACTCTAGTTTGGAGACCCAGTACTTC	CASSYSSLETQYF
TRBV21-1	TRBJ2-5	17	.	.	TGTGCCAGCAGCAACGGGGGACAGGGAAGGTGCCAAGAGACCCAGTACTTC	CASSNGGQGRCQETQYF
TRBV19	TRBJ1-2	18	.	.	TGTGCCAGTAGTATCGGGATTTTTGGGAGATCCCAAGGTTATGGCTACACCTTC	CASSIGIFGRSQGYGYTF
TRBV10-3	TRBJ2-2	17	.	TRBD2	TGTGCCATCAGTGAGTCTCTAGCGGGAAGGGGGACCGGGGAGCTGTTTTTT	CAISESLAGRGTGELFF
TRBV5-8	TRBJ1-1	11	.	.	TGTGCCAGCAGCTTCTCCCTTGAAGCTTTCTTT	CASSFSLEAFF
TRBV5-1	TRBJ2-3	17	once	TRBD1	TGCGCCAGCAGCTTGGACGTCGGGACAGGGGCTCGAGATACGCAGTATTTT	CASSLDVGTGARDTQYF
TRBV4-1	TRBJ1-4	16	.	TRBD1	TGCGCCAGCAGCCGAGTCTGGGGACAGGGCGGTGAAAAACTGTTTTTT	CASSRVWGQGGEKLFF
TRBV7-8	TRBJ1-5	17	.	.	TGTGCCAGCAGCCCCCAAACACGGGCCAGGGGCAATCAGCCCCAGCATTTT	CASSPQTRARGNQPQHF
TRBV12-5	TRBJ1-3	13	.	.	TGTGCTAGTGGCCAGGACTCTGGAAACACCATATATTTT	CASGQDSGNTIYF
TRBV27	TRBJ2-1	14	.	TRBD2	TGTGCCAGCAGTGGACTAGCGGGAGGGGGTGAGCAGTTCTTC	CASSGLAGGGEQFF
TRBV5-1	TRBJ2-7	17	.	TRBD1	TGCGCCAGCAGCCGCTGGACAGGCGACAGCCTACCTTACGAGCAGTACTTC	CASSRWTGDSLPYEQYF
TRBV7-9	TRBJ1-2	11	.	.	TGTGCCGGACAGACAGCCTATGGCTACACCTTC	CAGQTAYGYTF
TRBV27	TRBJ1-1	15	.	TRBD1	TGTGCCAGCAGTTTTCTTGTTCAGGGGGGCACTGAAGCTTTCTTT	CASSFLVQGGTEAFF
TRBV14	TRBJ1-3	14	.	.	TGTGCCAGCAGCCTCGATTGGGGTGCGAACACCATATATTTT	CASSLDWGANTIYF
TRBV28	TRBJ2-7	12	few	.	TGTGCCAGCAGTTCAGCTCACTACGAGCAGTACTTC	CASSSAHYEQYF
TRBV6-5	TRBJ1-3	13	.	.	TGTGCCAGCAGTTACTCGATTGGGGCGGTAGGATATTTT	CASSYSIGAVGYF
TRBV18	TRBJ2-2	14	.	TRBD2	TGTGCCAGCTCACCCCGGGGGGGCACCGGGGAGCTGTTTTTT	CASSPRGGTGELFF
TRBV5-1	TRBJ2-5	14	.	TRBD2	TGCGCCAGCAGCTTGTCGGGAGGGCAGGAGACCCAGTACTTC	CASSLSGGQETQYF